A selection of T cell receptor beta chains follows, all from one sample in a study of CD8+ T cells in alopecia areata. Using immunoSEQ multiplex PCR, the repertoire was profiled, and TCRdb retains in-frame clones only, with some absent. The table has about 290,000 clones, roughly 60% seen once. The material was CD4+ T cells sorted from blood, obtained at week 24, from a patient treated with tofacitinib. These receptors were collected from a human donor with alopecia areata. Each CDR3 is given with its conserved first and last residue.

cdr3_aa	v_call
CASSLGAPNYGYTF	TRBV13
CASSEHTPNTGELFF	TRBV25-1
CARGSVMNTEAFF	TRBV28
CASSLSDGPIQGYTF	TRBV4-1
CAIRTDKSGETQYF	TRBV6-5
CASSRDSNTEAFF	TRBV14
CASSVAEGKAFF	TRBV9
CASSPDDRGGTEAFF	TRBV6-6
CASSPWAVGDGYTF	TRBV27
CASSPWAGAGYGYTF	TRBV27
CSVELQASYEQYF	TRBV29-1
CASSQVTLQETQYF	TRBV4-1
CSVVVRLGYTF	TRBV29-1
CASSIWGSTEAFF	TRBV19
CASSLGLAGNTDTQYF	TRBV5-1
CASSLDTGDSGNTIYF	TRBV18
CASSLRTGHGYTF	TRBV7-2
CASRLGLNQPQHF	TRBV27
CSVGGSSSSYNEQFF	TRBV29-1
CASSLPTDTQYF	TRBV7-9
CAWSVNVAGGYTF	TRBV30
CASSQAATVEKLFF	TRBV4-2
CASSPRGASQPQHF	TRBV9
CASSPPPASRQAETQYF	TRBV4-1
CAWSGETGGFRSYEQYF	TRBV30
CASTHQGATGDTGELFF	TRBV27
CASSLGLTAQETQYF	TRBV7-9
CASSDETGPPYGYTF	TRBV2
CAWSVSQFNQPQHF	TRBV30
CASSLSVSNQPQHF	TRBV7-2
CASSPWTGRSAQYF	TRBV6-6
CASRTEGGYGYTF	TRBV27
CATSRTTETQPQHF	TRBV15
CASSYETAINTEAFF	TRBV6-6
CAWSVLARGEGGGYTF	TRBV30
CATSRILLAGGLDEQFF	TRBV15
CSVGGPGSTEAFF	TRBV29-1
CASIPGTGYSPLHF	TRBV2
CATSRGSTNEKLFF	TRBV15
CAWSVYRGNQPQHF	TRBV30
CSVIPWPSNYGYTF	TRBV29-1
CASSQRGADTQYF	TRBV7-9
CSVRDFGNSPLHF	TRBV29-1
CASSLGASNYGYTF	TRBV28
CASSPLRAERQYF	TRBV7-2
CASSLGGTGLNTEAFF	TRBV7-9